This T cell receptor beta chain was profiled in a study of neoadjuvant anti-PD-1 for oral cavity cancer listed by TCRdb under 2021. Regarding the study in general: Before undergoing curative-intent surgical resection, most patients got three to four biweekly nivolumab doses at 3 mg/kg. Under RECIST 1.1, patients with complete response, partial response or stable disease were classed as responders, and patients with progression were classed as non-responders. There were roughly 11 patients in the parent correlative cohort, and the response rate was less than 40%. Patients who did not progress were given a fourth nivolumab dose at about day 43 and had definitive surgical resection on days 50-56. Paper-wide results and their limitations: Only a few patients per response group were included in the TCR analyses, and the authors called for validation in larger cohorts. After neoadjuvant nivolumab, significantly higher T cell clonality (Gini index) was found within PBMCs in non-responders than in responders. Higher pretreatment blood Treg/Th17 ratios correlated with both higher pretreatment blood TCRbeta clonality and lower post-treatment tumor TCRbeta clonality.

This clone was counted a few times. This clone's antigen is unknown. Qualities for individual bases were not recorded, and no much larger clone is one base off. A distance of 12 bases separates the germline ends of V and J, which lose 1 base and 2 bases respectively. Sequences LNHDA (CDR1) and SQIVND (CDR2) are obtained from the germline V gene (reference sequence). The CDR3 runs 16 amino acids, cysteine and phenylalanine included. The only DNA kept is the CDR3, 48 bases in frame from the first base. In the paper's terms, the time point label means: before neoadjuvant nivolumab. The patients had newly diagnosed stage II-IVA oral cavity squamous cell carcinoma and had not received any prior systemic or radiation treatment. Everyone in the cohort had locally advanced, HPV-negative oral cavity squamous cell carcinoma. Peripheral blood mononuclear cells were analyzed directly, without maintenance or expansion in culture. The samples were drawn from a longitudinal correlative study tied to a single-arm phase II trial testing neoadjuvant nivolumab in oral cavity squamous cell carcinoma. Genomic DNA-based TCRbeta sequencing was performed on subject-matched pre- and post-treatment PBMCs and tumors from three responders and three non-responders. Peripheral blood mononuclear cells were drawn once before nivolumab treatment and a second time after treatment, when surgery took place. The Maxwell RSC DNA from Cells kit was used to extract genomic DNA from PBMCs.

For deep sequencing of PBMC libraries, mostly about 450 ng of input genomic DNA was used, and six replicates were run per sample. TCRbeta libraries were prepared with the immunoSEQ hsTCRbeta kit according to the manufacturer's instructions. An Illumina NovaSeq 6000 S4 flow cell was used to sequence the final libraries, which had first been combined to 3 nM. Per the authors' processing: The immunoSEQ Analyzer was used for raw data preprocessing and quality control. The analysis was restricted to productive rearrangements, with each unique CDR3 amino acid sequence defining a clonotype. Using the R package tcR, the researchers computed the Gini-Simpson index as their estimate of repertoire clonality. Student's t test was used to compare Gini indices, while Pearson correlation assessed associations with tumor size change. TCRdb took this table from immuneACCESS and kept in-frame rearrangements with V and J called. Such tables lack part of the clones; where checked against another copy, unresolved V genes explain under half of the gap, and the rest is unexplained. V and J calls and clone size are those listed in that table; D and trimming were worked out from the DNA. Across this sample there are about 16,000 clones, with roughly three fifths seen only once. The ten largest clones capture about 2.6% of the sample.

This chain joins TRBV19 to TRBJ1-5; the D gene is not confidently resolved. The TCR was taken from a person aged 40 to 85 with oral cavity squamous cell carcinoma. Sample: PBMCs, taken before nivolumab (anti-PD-1) treatment. CDR3 reads: CASSIGTGRGNQPQHF. The nucleotides are TGTGCCAGTAGTATAGGAACGGGGAGAGGCAATCAGCCCCAGCATTTT.